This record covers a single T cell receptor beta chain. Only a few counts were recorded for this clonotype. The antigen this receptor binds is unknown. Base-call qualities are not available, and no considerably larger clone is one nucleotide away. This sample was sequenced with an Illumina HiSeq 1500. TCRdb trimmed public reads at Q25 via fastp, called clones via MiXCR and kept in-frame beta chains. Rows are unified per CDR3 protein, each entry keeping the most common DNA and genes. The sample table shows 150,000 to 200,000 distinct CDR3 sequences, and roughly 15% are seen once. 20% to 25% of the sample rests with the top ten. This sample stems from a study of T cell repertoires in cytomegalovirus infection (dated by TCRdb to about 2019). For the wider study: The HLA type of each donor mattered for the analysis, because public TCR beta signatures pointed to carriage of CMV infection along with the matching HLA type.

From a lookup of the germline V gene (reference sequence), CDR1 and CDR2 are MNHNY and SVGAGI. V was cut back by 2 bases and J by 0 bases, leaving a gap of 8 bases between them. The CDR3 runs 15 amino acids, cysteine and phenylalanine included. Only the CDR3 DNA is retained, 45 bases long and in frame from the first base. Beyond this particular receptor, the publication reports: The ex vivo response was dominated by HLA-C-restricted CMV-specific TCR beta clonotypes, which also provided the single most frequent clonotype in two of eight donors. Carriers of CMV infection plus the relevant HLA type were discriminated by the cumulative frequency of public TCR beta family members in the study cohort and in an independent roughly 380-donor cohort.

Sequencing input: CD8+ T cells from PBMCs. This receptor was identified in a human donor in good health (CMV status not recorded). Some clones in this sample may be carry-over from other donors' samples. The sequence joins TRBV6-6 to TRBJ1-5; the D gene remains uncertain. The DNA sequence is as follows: TGTGCCAGCAGTTACCCGAAAGATAGCAATCAGCCCCAGCATTTT. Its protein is CASSYPKDSNQPQHF.